One and the same sample provided the 5 T cell receptor beta chains below, sequenced in a study of blood T cell repertoires in COVID-19. Here immunoSEQ multiplex PCR was the method, and the copy in TCRdb shows in-frame clones only, minus some. Found here are more than 300,000 clones, around 90% of them singletons; the top ten hold about 18%. What was sequenced was PBMCs or T cells enriched from blood (not recorded which). These receptors all come from a woman in her twenties or thirties who had recovered from COVID-19.

The chain carries TRBV7-9 and TRBJ1-2; TRBD1 agrees at 11 bases. V shed 2 bases, J shed 3 bases, and the junction held 5 bases outside the gene matches. Germline V gives CDR1 SEHNR, CDR2 FQNEAQ (reference sequence). The CDR3 is made up of 16 amino acids. DNA for the CDR3: TGTGCCAGCAGCTTACGGACAGGGGGCGGTGACTATGGCTACACCTTC. Translating it yields CASSLRTGGGDYGYTF.

This clone has just one count. CDR3 sequence (DNA): TGTGCCAGCAGTTACTCGCACGGGAACTATGGCTACACCTTC. Translation: CASSYSHGNYGYTF. The chain joins TRBV6-5 to TRBJ1-2; D call uncertain. V lost 0 bases and J 2 bases, leaving 7 bases between the germline ends. The germline V gene encodes CDR1 MNHEY and CDR2 SVGAGI. The CDR3 runs to 14 residues.

The V gene is TRBV10-3, the J gene TRBJ2-7; D is unresolved. This CDR3 is built from 14 residues. V gave up 8 bases and J gave up 0 bases, with 14 bases separating them. Germline loops: CDR1 ENHRY, CDR2 SYGVKD. In DNA, the CDR3 is TGTGCCATCGGATTAAGCGCGAGCTCCTACGAGCAGTACTTC. It codes for CAIGLSASSYEQYF.

The rearrangement uses TRBV28 and TRBJ1-4; D is ambiguous. This CDR3 is 13 amino acids long. Germline CDR1 and CDR2: MDHEN and SYDVKM. Trimming cost V 3 bases and J 7 bases, with 9 bases left between them. The CDR3 DNA follows: TGTGCCAGCAGTTTTCCGGGAGGTGAAAAACTGTTTTTT. It codes for CASSFPGGEKLFF.

The V call is TRBV6-5, the J call TRBJ1-1, with 8 bases matching TRBD1. J lost 7 bases, V lost 2 bases, and 3 bases had no gene match. Germline V lookup: CDR1 MNHEY, CDR2 SVGAGI. CDR3 size: 13 residues. CDR3: CASSYGTGFEAFF. The CDR3 DNA sequence: TGTGCCAGCAGTTACGGGACAGGCTTTGAAGCTTTCTTT.